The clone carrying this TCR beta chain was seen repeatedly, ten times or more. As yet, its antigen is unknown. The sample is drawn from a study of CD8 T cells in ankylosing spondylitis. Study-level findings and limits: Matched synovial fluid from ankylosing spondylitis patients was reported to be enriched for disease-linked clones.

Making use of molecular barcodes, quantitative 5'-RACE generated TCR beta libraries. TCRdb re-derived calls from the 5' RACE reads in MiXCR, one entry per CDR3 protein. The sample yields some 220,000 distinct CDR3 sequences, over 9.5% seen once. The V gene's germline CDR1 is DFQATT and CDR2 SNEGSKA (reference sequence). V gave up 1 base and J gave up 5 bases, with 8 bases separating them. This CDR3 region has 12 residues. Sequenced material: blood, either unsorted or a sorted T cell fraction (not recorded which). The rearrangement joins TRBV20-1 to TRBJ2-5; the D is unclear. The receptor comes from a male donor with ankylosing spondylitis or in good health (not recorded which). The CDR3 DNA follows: TGCAGTGCTAGAGGTTACGGGGAGACCCAGTACTTC. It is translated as CSARGYGETQYF.